A single sample is the source of the 29 T cell receptor beta chains below, sequenced in a study of cytomegalovirus exposure and HLA in healthy donors. PCR primers comprised 60 Vbeta and 13 Jbeta primers. TCRdb's table, derived via immunoSEQ multiplex PCR, lists solely in-frame clones and lacks some. The table includes about 89,000 clones, 60% to 80% detected once. The specimen sequenced was PBMCs. Receptors originate from a woman aged 30 to 39 in good health and CMV-seronegative.

The V and J genes are TRBV2 and TRBJ1-3; the match to TRBD1 covers 8 bases. The CDR3 totals 16 residues. J was trimmed by 4 bases and V by 8 bases; bases with no gene match: 13. Germline V gene data show CDR1 as SNHLY and CDR2 as FYNNEI. CDR3 nucleotide sequence: TGTGCCAGCTCCTCCACCGGACAGGGAGGAGGAAACACCATATATTTT. The encoded protein is CASSSTGQGGGNTIYF.

The chain carries TRBV27 and TRBJ2-7, with 12 bases matching TRBD2. CDR1 is MNHEY and CDR2 is SMNVEV in the germline V gene (reference sequence). The CDR3 runs 15 residues. The trim removed 5 bases at V and 4 bases at J, leaving 6 bases unmatched. CDR3 in DNA: TGTGCCAGCAGTCCCTCTGGACTAGCGGGATACGAGCAGTACTTC. As protein: CASSPSGLAGYEQYF.

This clone was detected only a few times. The chain employs TRBV7-2 and TRBJ1-4, with no clear D. This CDR3 is 13 amino acids long. The V end was cut by 2 bases, the J end by 8 bases, with 9 bases between. Germline CDR1 reads SGHTA; CDR2 reads FQGNSA. The chain's CDR3 is CASSLNRLEKLFF. CDR3 DNA: TGTGCCAGCAGCTTAAACAGATTAGAAAAACTGTTTTTT.

The rearrangement links TRBV5-6 to TRBJ1-1, with D maybe TRBD1 (5 bases). Germline V gives CDR1 SGHDT, CDR2 YYEEEE. Trimming took 4 bases from V and 0 from J, leaving 10 bases between them. CDR3 length: 14 amino acids. The CDR3 region has the DNA TGTGCCAGCAGCCCAGGGCCCGTGAACACTGAAGCTTTCTTT. Its translation is CASSPGPVNTEAFF.

The chain uses TRBV6-6 and TRBJ2-5; D ambiguous. Germline CDR1 MNHNY, CDR2 SVGAGI (reference sequence). V was cut by 5 bases and J by 5 bases, with 15 bases left in between. The CDR3 is 14 amino acids. The CDR3 region is CASSPPSLWETQYF. The CDR3 DNA reads as TGTGCCAGCAGTCCCCCTTCTCTATGGGAGACCCAGTACTTC.

The V call is TRBV7-3, the J call TRBJ2-7; 11 nucleotides match TRBD1. Germline V gene lookup returns CDR1 SGHTA and CDR2 FQGTGA. CDR3 length: 13 residues. The V gene end was trimmed by 4 bases and the J gene end by 6 bases; junction bases not matched to a gene: 2. CDR3 sequence: CASSSGQGGEQYF. The CDR3 bases are TGTGCCAGCAGCTCGGGACAGGGGGGCGAGCAGTACTTC.

This sequence joins TRBV7-6 and TRBJ1-2; tentatively, D is TRBD1 (6 bases). Germline loops: CDR1 SGHVS, CDR2 FNYEAQ. The CDR3 is 17 amino acids. Trimming left V 1 base short and J 8 bases short, with 23 bases between. CDR3 loop: CASSLGMTGQTLIGYTF. The CDR3 nucleotides read TGTGCCAGCAGCTTAGGGATGACCGGACAGACTCTGATCGGCTACACCTTC.

The gene calls are TRBV19 and TRBJ2-7; 12 bases match TRBD2. CDR1 is LNHDA and CDR2 is SQIVND in the germline V gene (reference sequence). The CDR3 is 14 amino acids. J was trimmed by 0 bases and V by 6 bases; bases with no gene match: 0. CDR3 nucleotide sequence: TGTGCCAGTAGGGGACTAGCGGGCTCCTACGAGCAGTACTTC. Its translation is CASRGLAGSYEQYF.

The genes are TRBV6-1 and TRBJ2-7; TRBD1 matches at 7 bases. CDR1 and CDR2 (germline): MNHNS, SASEGT. Trimming cost V 4 bases and J 4 bases; bases outside gene matches: 1. This CDR3 is 12 amino acids long. Here the CDR3 reads CASSGQGYEQYF. The CDR3 DNA reads as TGTGCCAGCAGTGGACAGGGTTACGAGCAGTACTTC.

V is TRBV6-1 and J is TRBJ1-6; D gene ambiguous. The CDR3 totals 13 residues. V lost 6 bases and J lost 8, with 11 bases in between. Germline CDR1 MNHNS, CDR2 SASEGT. For the CDR3, the DNA is TGTGCCAGCAGGTCGTTGGAGCATTCACCCCTCCACTTT. Its translation: CASRSLEHSPLHF.

The rearrangement joins TRBV7-9 to TRBJ2-2; D is uncertain. V lost 3 bases and J lost 1, with 9 bases in between. Germline CDR1 reads SEHNR; CDR2 reads FQNEAQ (reference sequence). The CDR3 contains 15 residues. CDR3 region: CASSFPQRNTGELFF. The CDR3 coding sequence is TGTGCCAGCAGCTTTCCACAGAGGAACACCGGGGAGCTGTTTTTT. The variable domain in full, completed from reference TRBV7-9 and TRBJ2-2, reads DTGVSQNPRHKITKRGQNVTFRCDPISEHNRLYWYRQTLGQGPEFLTYFQNEAQLEKSRLLSDRFSAERPKGSFSTLEIQRTEQGDSAMYLCASSFPQRNTGELFFGEGSRLTVL.

In DNA form, the CDR3 reads TGTGCCTTTTATTTCACTGAAGCTTTCTTT. Translation: CAFYFTEAFF. The chain is built from TRBV30 and TRBJ1-1; D gene unclear. Germline-derived CDR1 and CDR2 are GTSNPN and SVGIG (reference sequence). The length of the CDR3 is 10 residues. V lost 7 bases, J lost 4 bases, and 7 bases lay in between.

The chain uses TRBV30 and TRBJ2-5; tentative D call: TRBD1 (6 bases). The germline CDR1 and CDR2 sequences are GTSNPN and SVGIG (reference sequence). Deletions cut 3 bases from V and 1 base from J, with 9 bases between. This CDR3 spans 13 amino acids. CDR3 loop: CAWSRTAQETQYF. The CDR3 DNA sequence: TGTGCCTGGAGCCGGACAGCCCAAGAGACCCAGTACTTC. The full variable domain, with the rest looked up from reference TRBV30 and TRBJ2-5, is SQTIHQWPATLVQPVGSPLSLECTVEGTSNPNLYWYRQAAGRGLQLLFYSVGIGQISSEVPQNLSASRPQDRQFILSSKKLLLSDSGFYLCAWSRTAQETQYFGPGTRLLVL.

The V and J genes are TRBV28 and TRBJ1-1, with a tentative D call TRBD1 (6 bases). CDR3 length: 16 amino acids. V was clipped by 8 bases and J by 0 bases, with 19 bases between them. CDR1 is MDHEN, CDR2 SYDVKM, per germline. CDR3: CASVGGSAIMNTEAFF. The CDR3 nucleotides read TGTGCCAGCGTAGGGGGTTCGGCCATCATGAACACTGAAGCTTTCTTT. The full variable domain, rest sourced from reference TRBV28 and TRBJ1-1, is DVKVTQSSRYLVKRTGEKVFLECVQDMDHENMFWYRQDPGLGLRLIYFSYDVKMKEKGDIPEGYSVSREKKERFSLILESASTNQTSMYLCASVGGSAIMNTEAFFGQGTRLTVV.

This clone was detected only once. This rearrangement joins TRBV6-5 to TRBJ1-6; D is ambiguous. The germline CDR1 and CDR2 sequences are MNHEY and SVGAGI. The V and J ends lost 5 bases and 11 bases respectively, with 19 bases between them. This CDR3 contains 15 residues. CDR3 sequence: CASSPPRVERPPLHF. The CDR3 region has the DNA TGTGCCAGCAGTCCCCCGAGGGTTGAAAGGCCACCCCTCCACTTT.

This clone has more than one count but fewer than ten. J is TRBJ1-1 and V is TRBV6-1; D unresolved. The CDR3 consists of 14 residues. Germline V gives CDR1 MNHNS, CDR2 SASEGT. Deletions cut 2 bases from V and 0 bases from J, with 7 bases between. CDR3 loop: CASSERSLNTEAFF. The DNA of the CDR3 is TGTGCCAGCAGTGAACGCAGTCTGAACACTGAAGCTTTCTTT.

This chain uses TRBV5-1 with TRBJ2-3; maybe TRBD1 (5 bases). V lost 1 base, J lost 6 bases, and 15 bases lay in between. CDR1 and CDR2 (germline): SGHRS, YFSETQ. The CDR3 runs to 15 residues. CDR3 coding DNA: TGCGCCAGCAGCTTGAGACCCCCAGGGTTCGATACGCAGTATTTT. Translating it yields CASSLRPPGFDTQYF.

The chain employs TRBV27 and TRBJ1-5; D unresolved. The CDR3 consists of 15 residues. Germline V gives CDR1 MNHEY, CDR2 SMNVEV (reference sequence). Trimming took off 6 bases at V and 0 bases at J, with 12 bases between the two ends. The DNA of the CDR3 is TGTGCCAGCAGCCTGGGAGGATATAGCAATCAGCCCCAGCATTTT. It specifies CASSLGGYSNQPQHF.

The chain has TRBV7-2 and TRBJ2-7; 8 bases map to TRBD2. The V gene end was trimmed by 3 bases and the J gene end by 5 bases; junction bases not matched to a gene: 9. The germline gives CDR1 SGHTA, CDR2 FQGNSA. The CDR3 is 15 amino acids. The CDR3 DNA follows: TGTGCCAGCAGCTTTATGAGCGGGAGTCTCAACGAGCAGTACTTC. The encoded protein is CASSFMSGSLNEQYF.

The chain couples TRBV5-8 to TRBJ2-7, with a possible D match to TRBD2 (6 bases). The length of the CDR3 is 14 residues. The V end lost 4 bases, the J end lost 3 bases, and 14 bases lay between the germline ends. Germline loops: CDR1 SGHTS, CDR2 YDEGEE. The chain's CDR3 is CASSPGPGVYEQYF. The CDR3 DNA sequence: TGTGCCAGCAGCCCGGGACCGGGGGTCTACGAGCAGTACTTC.

CDR3 sequence (DNA): TGCGCCAGCAGCCAAGCCAGGGGGTTCTACGAGCAGTACTTC. As protein: CASSQARGFYEQYF. The gene calls are TRBV4-3 and TRBJ2-7, with TRBD1 matching over 7 bases. Germline trimming cut 1 base from V and 3 bases from J; bases unmatched to any gene: 3. The CDR3 has 14 residues. Germline V gene data show CDR1 as LGHNA and CDR2 as YSLEER.

This rearrangement joins TRBV28 to TRBJ2-2; D might be TRBD2 (6 bases). With 2 bases removed from V and 4 bases from J, the gap between germline ends came to 14 bases. The CDR3 contains 16 residues. CDR1 MDHEN and CDR2 SYDVKM come from the germline V gene. CDR3 region: CASSLTGVVGTGELFF. In nucleotides, the CDR3 is TGTGCCAGCAGTTTAACGGGAGTAGTTGGCACCGGGGAGCTGTTTTTT.

The V gene is TRBV19, the J gene TRBJ2-2; 12 positions match TRBD1. The CDR3 totals 17 residues. Germline V gene lookup returns CDR1 LNHDA and CDR2 SQIVND (reference sequence). The V gene end was trimmed by 5 bases and the J gene end by 6 bases; junction bases not matched to a gene: 10. In DNA form, the CDR3 reads TGTGCCAGTAGTGACCGGGACAGGGGGCTCAGGGCCGGGGAGCTGTTTTTT. Amino acids: CASSDRDRGLRAGELFF.

This clone was observed once. The rearrangement links TRBV7-3 to TRBJ2-7, with D perhaps TRBD2 (6 bases). CDR3 length equals 14 residues. Between the trimmed V and J ends, which lost 5 bases and 3 bases, there was a span of 14 bases. Germline V gives CDR1 SGHTA, CDR2 FQGTGA. The CDR3 reads CASSPKGGNYEQYF. The DNA for the CDR3 is TGTGCCAGCAGCCCAAAGGGCGGGAACTACGAGCAGTACTTC.

J is TRBJ2-3 and V is TRBV10-3; no clear D gene. Deletions cut 7 bases from V and 0 bases from J, with 8 bases between. CDR1 ENHRY and CDR2 SYGVKD come from the germline V gene. This CDR3 comprises 13 residues. CDR3 loop: CAITPSSTDTQYF. The DNA of the CDR3 is TGTGCCATCACTCCTAGTAGCACAGATACGCAGTATTTT.

V is TRBV4-2 and J is TRBJ2-1; the match to TRBD2 covers 13 bases. The CDR3 totals 16 residues. Looked up from germline, CDR1 is LGHNA and CDR2 is YNFKEQ. V lost 1 base to trimming and J lost 4 bases; unmatched junction nucleotides: 1. The CDR3 region has the DNA TGTGCCAGCAGCCAAGTGACTAGCGGGAGGTACAATGAGCAGTTCTTC. This encodes CASSQVTSGRYNEQFF.

This clone has only one observation. The chain employs TRBV5-1 and TRBJ2-5; 7 bases are a match to TRBD2. Looked up from germline, CDR1 is SGHRS and CDR2 is YFSETQ. Unmatched junction bases numbered 5, after V lost 4 bases and J lost 5 bases. The CDR3 is 13 residues long. The CDR3 DNA follows: TGCGCCAGCAGCGGCAACGGGGGGGAGACCCAGTACTTC. Protein sequence: CASSGNGGETQYF.

The chain combines TRBV7-8 with TRBJ2-3, with D possibly TRBD2 on 5 matching bases. CDR1 and CDR2 from the germline V gene are SGHVS and FQNEAQ. Trimming took off 1 base at V and 4 bases at J, with 6 bases between the two ends. The CDR3 length is 13 residues. The CDR3 DNA sequence: TGTGCCAGCAGCTTAGGGAGGTCAGATACGCAGTATTTT. Protein product: CASSLGRSDTQYF. Full variable domain (outside the CDR3, taken from reference TRBV7-8 and TRBJ2-3): GAGVSQSPRYKVAKRGQDVALRCDPISGHVSLFWYQQALGQGPEFLTYFQNEAQLDKSGLPSDRFFAERPEGSVSTLKIQRTQQEDSAVYLCASSLGRSDTQYFGPGTRLTVL.

This rearrangement joins TRBV6-1 to TRBJ1-5; 9 bases agree with TRBD1. The CDR3 contains 15 residues. With V trimmed by 6 bases and J by 6 bases, 9 bases remained unmatched. CDR1 is MNHNS and CDR2 is SASEGT in the germline V gene. The CDR3 nucleotides read TGTGCCAGCAGGGGGGGACAGGGAGAGCTTCAGCCCCAGCATTTT. Translating it yields CASRGGQGELQPQHF.